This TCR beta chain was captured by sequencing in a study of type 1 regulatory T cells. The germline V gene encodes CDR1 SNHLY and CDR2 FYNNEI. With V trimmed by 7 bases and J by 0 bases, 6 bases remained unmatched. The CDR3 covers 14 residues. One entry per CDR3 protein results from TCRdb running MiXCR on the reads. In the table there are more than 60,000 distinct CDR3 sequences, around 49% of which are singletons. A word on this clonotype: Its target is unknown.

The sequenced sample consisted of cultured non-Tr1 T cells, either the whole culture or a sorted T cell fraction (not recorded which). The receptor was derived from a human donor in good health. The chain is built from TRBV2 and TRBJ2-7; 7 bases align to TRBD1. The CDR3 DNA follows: TGTGCCAGCAAAAGTAGACAGGGCTCCTACGAGCAGTACTTC. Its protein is CASKSRQGSYEQYF.